Presented here are 21 T cell receptor beta chains from one specimen sequenced in a study of blood T cell repertoires in COVID-19. Using immunoSEQ multiplex PCR, the repertoire was profiled, and TCRdb retains in-frame clones only, with some absent. The top ten hold 10% to 15% of the sample, which has over 50,000 clones, 85% to 90% seen once. Sequencing input: peripheral blood. The receptors shown here come from a man aged 70 or older with active COVID-19.

The V and J genes are TRBV6-5 and TRBJ2-2; 7 bases map to TRBD2. Germline V gives CDR1 MNHEY, CDR2 SVGAGI. V gave up 8 bases and J gave up 8 bases; unmatched junction bases: 2. The CDR3 consists of 11 residues. For the CDR3, the DNA is TGTGCCAGCCGGGGGGTTGGGGAGCTGTTTTTT. Protein sequence: CASRGVGELFF.

This clone appeared once. The chain joins TRBV20-1 to TRBJ2-2; 8 nucleotides agree with TRBD1. V shed 3 bases, J shed 7 bases, and the junction held 7 bases outside the gene matches. CDR3 length: 14 residues. The germline CDR1 and CDR2 sequences are DFQATT and SNEGSKA (reference sequence). CDR3 sequence reads: CSASRQGAGGELFF. CDR3 DNA sequence: TGCAGTGCTAGTAGGCAGGGGGCCGGCGGGGAGCTGTTTTTT.

The chain joins TRBV6-5 to TRBJ1-5; TRBD1 aligns across 7 bases. In germline, CDR1 is MNHEY, CDR2 SVGAGI. The CDR3 totals 12 residues. Losses at the gene ends were 6 bases for V and 7 bases for J; bases not matched to a gene: 3. CDR3 DNA: TGTGCCAGCAGCCAGGGGGGCCAGCCCCAGCATTTT. It yields the protein CASSQGGQPQHF.

As regards this clone: The identical CDR3 is also encoded by other nucleotide sequences in the sample. This chain joins TRBV12-3 or TRBV12-4 and TRBJ2-3; no definite D call. V dropped 4 bases and J dropped 5 bases, with 4 bases sitting between them. The CDR3 contains 11 residues. The CDR3 protein is CASSSGDTQYF. CDR3 in DNA: TGTGCCAGCAGTTCAGGAGATACGCAGTATTTT.

The J gene is TRBJ1-1, the V gene TRBV6-5; D not resolved. Germline V gives CDR1 MNHEY, CDR2 SVGAGI. V was pared by 6 bases and J by 1 base, with 9 bases between. This CDR3 is 13 amino acids long. Here the CDR3 reads CASRITANTEAFF. The DNA of the CDR3 is TGTGCCAGCAGAATAACAGCGAACACTGAAGCTTTCTTT.

The chain links TRBV7-2 to TRBJ2-3; D possibly corresponds to TRBD2 (6 bases). Trimming removed 5 bases at V and 11 bases at J, with 11 bases between. CDR1 SGHTA and CDR2 FQGNSA come from the germline V gene. The CDR3 is made up of 11 amino acids. The CDR3 region has the DNA TGTGCCAGCAGCCTGGGACTTCTGCAGTATTTT. Translation: CASSLGLLQYF.

The genes are TRBV6-2 or TRBV6-3 and TRBJ1-1; perhaps TRBD1 as D (5 bases). The CDR3 is 11 residues long. The V gene's germline CDR1 is MNHEY and CDR2 SVGEGT. With 4 bases removed from V and 8 bases from J, the gap between germline ends came to 8 bases. The CDR3 bases are TGTGCCAGCAGTTGGGGCATCGAAGCTTTCTTT. The encoded protein is CASSWGIEAFF.

The chain uses TRBV4-3 and TRBJ2-7, with 11 bases aligning to TRBD1. Germline CDR1 reads LGHNA; CDR2 reads YSLEER. The CDR3 consists of 16 residues. J was trimmed by 3 bases and V by 0 bases; bases with no gene match: 4. In DNA form, the CDR3 reads TGCGCCAGCAGCCAAGACGCCGGGACAGGGGGCTACGAGCAGTACTTC. It encodes CASSQDAGTGGYEQYF.

The chain has TRBV25-1 and TRBJ2-7; D unresolved. Between the trimmed V and J ends, which lost 3 bases and 7 bases, there was a span of 16 bases. This CDR3 has 14 amino acids. The germline CDR1 and CDR2 sequences are MGHDK and SYGVNS. For the CDR3, the DNA is TGTGCCAGCAGTGATGCCCTACGAGGAGAAGAGCAGTACTTC. Its protein is CASSDALRGEEQYF.

This clone was seen a single time. J is TRBJ1-1 and V is TRBV18; D is possibly TRBD1 (5 bases). Germline V CDR1 and CDR2: KGHSH, LQKENI. The CDR3 is made up of 14 amino acids. Between the trimmed V and J ends, which lost 1 base and 0 bases, there was a span of 6 bases. The CDR3 nucleotides are TGTGCCAGCTCACCACAGGGGCTGAACACTGAAGCTTTCTTT. Protein: CASSPQGLNTEAFF. The full variable domain, completed using reference TRBV18 and TRBJ1-1, is NAGVMQNPRHLVRRRGQEARLRCSPMKGHSHVYWYRQLPEEGLKFMVYLQKENIIDESGMPKERFSAEFPKEGPSILRIQQVVRGDSAAYFCASSPQGLNTEAFFGQGTRLTVV.

This chain joins TRBV19 and TRBJ2-3, with D perhaps TRBD2 (6 bases). Looked up from germline, CDR1 is LNHDA and CDR2 is SQIVND (reference sequence). The CDR3 covers 15 residues. V was trimmed by 2 bases and J by 4 bases, leaving 13 bases between them. CDR3 sequence reads: CASSISGVEADTQYF. Here the CDR3 DNA reads TGTGCCAGTAGTATATCGGGAGTCGAGGCAGATACGCAGTATTTT.

J is TRBJ2-7 and V is TRBV4-1, with D possibly matching TRBD2 (5 bases). Germline values: CDR1 MGHRA, CDR2 YSYEKL. The CDR3 consists of 14 residues. Trimming pared 3 bases from V and 1 base from J, leaving 10 bases between. The CDR3 reads CASSHPRRSYEQYF. In nucleotides, the CDR3 is TGCGCCAGCAGCCACCCCCGGAGGTCCTACGAGCAGTACTTC.

The chain combines TRBV6-5 with TRBJ1-6, with 10 bases lining up with TRBD1. The CDR3 is 15 amino acids. The J segment lost 10 bases and the V segment lost 5 bases, leaving 8 bases of the junction unmatched. The germline CDR1 and CDR2 sequences are MNHEY and SVGAGI. The chain's CDR3 is CASSTPGQGKSPLHF. The CDR3 region has the DNA TGTGCCAGCAGTACCCCGGGACAGGGGAAATCACCCCTCCACTTT.

The chain has TRBV27 and TRBJ1-4; D possibly corresponds to TRBD1 (5 bases). The CDR3 extends over 19 amino acids. V dropped 2 bases and J dropped 0 bases, with 19 bases sitting between them. Germline V CDR1 and CDR2: MNHEY, SMNVEV (reference sequence). CDR3 in DNA: TGTGCCAGCAGTTTACGACATCCGGGACTCACAACAACTAATGAAAAACTGTTTTTT. Its protein product is CASSLRHPGLTTTNEKLFF.

V usage is TRBV5-1 and J usage is TRBJ2-2, with 11 positions matching TRBD1. Losses at the gene ends were 4 bases for V and 5 bases for J; bases not matched to a gene: 7. The CDR3 is made up of 16 amino acids. Germline V CDR1 and CDR2: SGHRS, YFSETQ. The CDR3 sequence: CASSDRDRGNTGELFF. The CDR3 DNA reads as TGCGCCAGCAGCGACCGGGACAGGGGGAATACCGGGGAGCTGTTTTTT.

This clone came up once. This chain's CDR3 is CASSWGGSFMNTEAFF. CDR3 sequence (DNA): TGTGCCAGCAGCTGGGGGGGCAGTTTTATGAACACTGAAGCTTTCTTT. The V and J genes are TRBV25-1 and TRBJ1-1; tentative D call: TRBD1 (6 bases). The CDR3 totals 16 residues. Trimming stripped 6 bases from V and 0 bases from J, with 17 bases between. Germline V gives CDR1 MGHDK, CDR2 SYGVNS.

For the CDR3, the DNA is TGCGCCAGCAGCCTTATACCGGGACAGGGGGCTCAAGAGACCCAGTACTTC. Its protein product is CASSLIPGQGAQETQYF. J is TRBJ2-5 and V is TRBV5-1; 12 nucleotides agree with TRBD1. CDR1 and CDR2 from the germline V gene are SGHRS and YFSETQ. After removal of 4 bases from V and 2 bases from J, the junction contained 9 bases not matched to a gene. The CDR3 spans 17 residues.

This chain connects TRBV5-1 to TRBJ2-3; 13 positions match TRBD2. Germline V lookup: CDR1 SGHRS, CDR2 YFSETQ. Trimming at V came to 5 bases and at J to 5 bases, leaving 11 bases not matched to a gene. This CDR3 comprises 17 residues. The DNA for the CDR3 is TGCGCCAGCAGGGGAAGACTAGCGGGGGGTAAGGTAGATACGCAGTATTTT. The encoded protein is CASRGRLAGGKVDTQYF.

CDR3 DNA: TGCGCCAGCAACCCGGGACAGGGAGGTTACGAGCAGTACTTC. Its translation is CASNPGQGGYEQYF. V is TRBV4-3 and J is TRBJ2-7; 9 bases are shared with TRBD1. This CDR3 has 14 residues. Germline trimming cut 7 bases from V and 4 bases from J; bases unmatched to any gene: 8. Germline V lookup: CDR1 LGHNA, CDR2 YSLEER.

The chain carries TRBV5-1 and TRBJ2-1, with 7 bases aligning to TRBD2. In germline, CDR1 is SGHRS, CDR2 YFSETQ. V dropped 4 bases and J dropped 0; count of bases not matched to a gene: 7. CDR3 length: 16 amino acids. This CDR3 is CASSREVGYSYNEQFF. In DNA, the CDR3 is TGCGCCAGCAGCCGGGAGGTTGGTTACTCCTACAATGAGCAGTTCTTC. Looking up the rest from reference TRBV5-1 and TRBJ2-1 gives the full variable domain: KAGVTQTPRYLIKTRGQQVTLSCSPISGHRSVSWYQQTPGQGLQFLFEYFSETQRNKGNFPGRFSGRQFSNSRSEMNVSTLELGDSALYLCASSREVGYSYNEQFFGPGTRLTVL.

In its sample, this clone was seen once. The V call is TRBV18, the J call TRBJ2-7; 8 nucleotides match TRBD2. Unmatched junction bases numbered 3, after V lost 3 bases and J lost 5 bases. This CDR3 is 13 amino acids long. In germline, CDR1 is KGHSH, CDR2 LQKENI. CDR3 amino acids: CASSPPGGHEQYF. As DNA, the CDR3 is TGTGCCAGCTCACCTCCGGGGGGGCACGAGCAGTACTTC.